These 8 T cell receptor beta chains were all obtained from the same sample, sequenced in a study of cytomegalovirus exposure and HLA in healthy donors. The PCR contained 60 Vbeta and 13 Jbeta primers. Clones were sequenced by immunoSEQ multiplex PCR, and TCRdb holds only the in-frame ones, with some missing. This table has roughly 170,000 clones, roughly 82% appearing once. The sequencing sample was made of PBMCs. These receptors all stem from a girl between 2 and 10 years old in good health and CMV-seropositive.

The rearrangement joins TRBV28 to TRBJ2-7, with a possible D match to TRBD1 (5 bases). V was pared by 6 bases and J by 3 bases, with 12 bases between. In germline, CDR1 is MDHEN, CDR2 SYDVKM. The CDR3 extends over 13 amino acids. Written as DNA, the CDR3 is TGTGCCAGCAGGGAGCCCCAGGGCTACGAGCAGTACTTC. Its protein product is CASREPQGYEQYF.

The genes are TRBV10-1 and TRBJ2-1; 9 positions match TRBD2. Germline V CDR1 and CDR2: WNHNN, SYGVQD (reference sequence). The CDR3 runs 16 residues. V lost 7 bases to trimming and J lost 2 bases; unmatched junction nucleotides: 9. CDR3 nucleotide sequence: TGCGCCAGCACGGATAGCGGGAGCTTCGCCTACAATGAGCAGTTCTTC. Translating gives CASTDSGSFAYNEQFF.

The gene calls are TRBV5-5 and TRBJ1-1; a weak D match, TRBD1 (5 bases). The CDR3 contains 14 residues. The germline V gene encodes CDR1 SGHKS and CDR2 YYEKEE (reference sequence). V lost 1 base, J lost 1 base, and 8 bases lay in between. CDR3 amino acids: CASSLPGGNTEAFF. CDR3 in DNA: TGTGCCAGCAGCTTGCCGGGGGGGAACACTGAAGCTTTCTTT.

This chain uses TRBV27 with TRBJ1-1; TRBD1 matches 7 bases. The CDR3 runs 15 residues. Losses at the gene ends were 7 bases for V and 0 bases for J; bases not matched to a gene: 8. Germline loops: CDR1 MNHEY, CDR2 SMNVEV (reference sequence). CDR3 amino acids: CASNYRGFMNTEAFF. DNA for the CDR3: TGTGCCAGCAATTACAGGGGTTTCATGAACACTGAAGCTTTCTTT.

This clone turned up a few times. The rearrangement joins TRBV4-1 to TRBJ2-5; perhaps TRBD2 as D (5 bases). Looked up from germline, CDR1 is MGHRA and CDR2 is YSYEKL. V gave up 4 bases and J gave up 2 bases, with 11 bases separating them. This CDR3 contains 14 residues. The CDR3 loop is CASSPRLTQETQYF. In DNA form, the CDR3 reads TGCGCCAGCAGCCCAAGACTAACACAAGAGACCCAGTACTTC.

This chain joins TRBV6-5 and TRBJ2-2; unclear D gene. There are 13 residues in the CDR3. Trimming shortened V by 8 bases and J by 0 bases, and 7 bases separated the two germline ends. CDR1 MNHEY and CDR2 SVGAGI come from the germline V gene. CDR3 loop: CASQQTNTGELFF. CDR3 DNA: TGTGCCAGCCAACAGACGAACACCGGGGAGCTGTTTTTT.

This chain uses TRBV19 with TRBJ1-1; D ambiguous. The CDR3 extends over 14 amino acids. V lost 5 bases and J lost 4, with 14 bases in between. The germline V gene encodes CDR1 LNHDA and CDR2 SQIVND (reference sequence). CDR3 in amino acids: CASSLYRSRTEAFF. CDR3 sequence (DNA): TGTGCCAGTAGTCTATACAGAAGTCGCACTGAAGCTTTCTTT.

The CDR3 sequence: CASSWDRDEQYF. CDR3 in DNA: TGTGCCAGCAGTTGGGACAGGGACGAGCAGTACTTC. This rearrangement joins TRBV28 to TRBJ2-7; 9 bases agree with TRBD1. The CDR3 contains 12 residues. Germline V gene data show CDR1 as MDHEN and CDR2 as SYDVKM. V was clipped by 4 bases and J by 5 bases; unmatched bases: 0.